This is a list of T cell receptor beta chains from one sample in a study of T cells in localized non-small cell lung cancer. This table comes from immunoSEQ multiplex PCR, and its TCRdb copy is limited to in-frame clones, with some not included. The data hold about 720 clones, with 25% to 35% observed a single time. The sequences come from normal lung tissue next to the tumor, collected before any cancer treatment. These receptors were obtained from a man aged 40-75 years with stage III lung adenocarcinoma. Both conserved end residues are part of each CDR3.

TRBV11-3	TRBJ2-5	CASRHPGLAGGRETQYF
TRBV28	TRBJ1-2	CASSLLGVDYGYTF
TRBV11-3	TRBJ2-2	CASSRPQRAGGGELFF
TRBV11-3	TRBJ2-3	CASSLWTSGSGDTQYF
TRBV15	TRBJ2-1	CATSRDRQGFYNEQFF
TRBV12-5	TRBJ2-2	CASQFRQGGTGELFF
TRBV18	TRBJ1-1	CASSPDKGFPEAFF
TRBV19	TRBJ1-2	CASSMMHRPVGYTF
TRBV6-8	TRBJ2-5	CASRIPGQGKETQYF
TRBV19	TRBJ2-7	CASSIRSLSEQYF
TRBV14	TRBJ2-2	CASSPPSGRNTGELFF
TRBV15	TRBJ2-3	CATSRVTGLARTDTQYF
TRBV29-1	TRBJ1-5	CSVVWDGNQPQHF
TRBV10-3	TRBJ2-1	CAISESGGLAGVGDEQFF
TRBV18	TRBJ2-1	CASSPPDLAVYNEQFF
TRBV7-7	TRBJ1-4	CASSLSAGREKLFF
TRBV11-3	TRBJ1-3	CASSREPQVSGNTIYF
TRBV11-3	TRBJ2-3	CASSSGGRVTDTQYF
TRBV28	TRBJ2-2	CASSSPMGGNTGELFF
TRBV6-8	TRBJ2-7	CASRPRRDRASSYEQYF
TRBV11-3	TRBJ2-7	CASSSAAGGYYEQYF
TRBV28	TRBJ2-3	CASSLGQGGIDTQYF
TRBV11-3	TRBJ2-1	CASSLVVGSRRNEQFF
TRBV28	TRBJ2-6	CASSPPDRGSGANVLTF
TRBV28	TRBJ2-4	CASSSGQLAKNIQYF
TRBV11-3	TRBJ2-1	CASSGQGKIYNEQFF
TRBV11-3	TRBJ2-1	CASSQAYGTTYNEQFF
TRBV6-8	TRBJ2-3	CASSSREEDTQYF
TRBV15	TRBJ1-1	CATSREGGRDTEAFF
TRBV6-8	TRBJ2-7	CASSPRGVGEQYF
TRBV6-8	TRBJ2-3	CASSHGREADTQYF
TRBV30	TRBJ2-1	CAWSSRRLADEQFF
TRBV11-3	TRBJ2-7	CASTRGSGAQLDEQYF
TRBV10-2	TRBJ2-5	CASSGRDRGQETQYF
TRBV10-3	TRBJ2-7	CAISESRNSEQYF
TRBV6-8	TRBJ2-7	CASGGDPRGPYEQYF
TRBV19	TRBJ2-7	CASSPGTSGTYEQYF
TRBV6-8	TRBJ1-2	CASSYSGTGRDGYTF
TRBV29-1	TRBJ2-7	CSAWDRGFHEQYF
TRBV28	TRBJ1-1	CASTQVRTNTEAFF
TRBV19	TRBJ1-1	CASSILTQVMNTEAFF
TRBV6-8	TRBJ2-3	CASRGTGEVDTQYF
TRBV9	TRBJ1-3	CASSGGTLSSGNTIYF
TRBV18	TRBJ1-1	CASSRDWNTEAFF
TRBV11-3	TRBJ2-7	CASSSYSGTPAYEQYF
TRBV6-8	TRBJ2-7	CAISGRADEQYF
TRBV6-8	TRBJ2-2	CASSYEQGAGELFF
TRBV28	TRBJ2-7	CASSAGYRDYEQYF